Many counts were recorded for the clone carrying this T cell receptor beta chain. This record comes from a study of early T cells in non-severe SARS-CoV-2 infection. Study in general: The input, bulk RNA from unsorted whole blood, was sequenced, and chains were unpaired.

Attachment of unique molecular identifiers to individual cDNA molecules was performed. TCRdb re-analysed the 5' RACE reads in MiXCR, keeping a single row per CDR3 protein. The table includes about 48,000 distinct CDR3 sequences, more than 5.5% detected once. V lost 7 bases and J lost 5; bases outside the gene matches: 10. The CDR3 has 16 residues. In germline, CDR1 is MDHEN, CDR2 SYDVKM. This sample comprised whole blood, obtained at baseline. This TCR was recovered from an adult who was a healthcare worker with PCR-confirmed SARS-CoV-2 infection or an uninfected control (not recorded which). The chain uses TRBV28 and TRBJ2-3; 12 nucleotides line up with TRBD2. Here the CDR3 reads CASTQLLAGGGDTQYF. DNA for the CDR3: TGTGCCAGCACCCAATTGCTAGCGGGAGGGGGAGATACGCAGTATTTT.